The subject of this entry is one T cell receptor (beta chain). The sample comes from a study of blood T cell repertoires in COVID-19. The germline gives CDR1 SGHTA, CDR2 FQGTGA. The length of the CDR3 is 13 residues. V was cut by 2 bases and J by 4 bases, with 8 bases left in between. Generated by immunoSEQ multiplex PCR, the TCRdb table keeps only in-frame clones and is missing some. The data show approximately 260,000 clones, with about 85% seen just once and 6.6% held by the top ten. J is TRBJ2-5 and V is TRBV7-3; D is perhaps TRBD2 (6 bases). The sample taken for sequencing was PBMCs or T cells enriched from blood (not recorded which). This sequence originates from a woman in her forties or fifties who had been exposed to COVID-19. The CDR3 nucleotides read TGTGCCAGCAGCTTAGGGACTGGAGAGACCCAGTACTTC. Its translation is CASSLGTGETQYF.